This is a list of T cell receptor beta chains from one sample in a study of response to subunit inactivated influenza vaccine. TCRdb used MiXCR to reprocess the RT-PCR reads, holding one entry per CDR3 protein. This sample has around 650,000 distinct CDR3 sequences, with about a sixth found just once. The sequencing used PBMCs from blood, collected 11 to 12 days after vaccination. These receptors were obtained from a man aged 50-59 years who received an inactivated influenza vaccine. Each CDR3 is given without its conserved first and last residue.

V,J,CDR3
TRBV7-2,TRBJ2-5,ASSSTMGQGGGETQY
TRBV13,TRBJ2-5,ASSAGLSQETQY
TRBV20-1,TRBJ2-7,SASLSGVAYEQY
TRBV6-2/TRBV6-3,TRBJ1-2,ASSYLDTAVYGYT
TRBV20-1,TRBJ1-5,SAGVGPPNQPQH
TRBV7-2,TRBJ2-2,ASNTLQGARAGELF
TRBV6-1,TRBJ1-6,ASSRLGQNNSPLH
TRBV6-5,TRBJ2-5,ASSYSSLGQGQETQY
TRBV7-2,TRBJ2-7,ASSPTGRAPFEQY
TRBV20-1,TRBJ2-2,SAGDGPAGELF
TRBV11-2,TRBJ1-3,ASSYPGQGPRRSSGNTIY
TRBV28,TRBJ1-2,ASSSSPTLNYGYT
TRBV7-2,TRBJ1-2,ASSLFGDGYT
TRBV12-3/TRBV12-4,TRBJ1-5,ASSLDKGTQPQH
TRBV12-1,TRBJ2-1,ASSLTGTISYNEQF
TRBV20-1,TRBJ2-5,SARGEGAYPGLAVTQY
TRBV5-1,TRBJ2-7,ASSLGPGTSYEQY
TRBV6-2/TRBV6-3,TRBJ2-7,ASRFAPGRSYEQY
TRBV10-2,TRBJ1-6,ASSAGQLIYNSPLH
TRBV5-1,TRBJ2-7,ASSLYATSYEQY
TRBV29-1,TRBJ2-7,SVLTGFSYEQY
TRBV20-1,TRBJ2-1,SAREPGTSGFEQF
TRBV6-5,TRBJ1-4,ASSLRGEAEKLF
TRBV20-1,TRBJ2-7,SARYLYEQY
TRBV12-3/TRBV12-4,TRBJ1-1,ASSLAGTALEAF
TRBV12-3/TRBV12-4,TRBJ2-3,ASSLGTGLYTDTQY
TRBV4-1,TRBJ2-7,ASSRATRSYEQY
TRBV29-1,TRBJ2-1,SVQAAPYNEQF
TRBV9,TRBJ2-1,ASSVTGTSKSYNEQF
TRBV27,TRBJ1-3,ASSGGISGNTIY
TRBV24-1,TRBJ2-7,ATSDLVGATGQY
TRBV5-1,TRBJ2-1,ASSSGTSGVEQF
TRBV30,TRBJ1-6,AWSRDRNSPLH
TRBV7-9,TRBJ2-3,ASILNFVSSTDTQY
TRBV7-2,TRBJ1-1,ASSSGRNSMNTEAF
TRBV12-3/TRBV12-4,TRBJ2-3,ASSSPGLLQY
TRBV19,TRBJ2-1,ASSIVASGVYNEQF
TRBV19,TRBJ1-2,ASRPPGQPYGYT
TRBV6-5,TRBJ2-7,ASSYQGQGSRSSYEQY
TRBV11-2,TRBJ1-2,ASSHDRGSYGYT
TRBV10-3,TRBJ1-1,AISQKGGQGLNTEAF
TRBV29-1,TRBJ2-1,SVEDDSYNEQF
TRBV3-1,TRBJ1-1,ASSQGGHRNTEAF
TRBV29-1,TRBJ2-1,SVRDRSYNEQF
TRBV27,TRBJ2-7,ASSASGPWGPGSYEQY
TRBV20-1,TRBJ2-3,SAKDWAGTDTQY
TRBV4-2,TRBJ1-1,ASSPRDRGRANTEAF
TRBV28,TRBJ1-2,ASSSSPGRGLHGYT
TRBV6-5,TRBJ1-2,ASSYWGGYGYT
TRBV12-3/TRBV12-4,TRBJ2-3,ASSFQGGSDTQY
TRBV4-3,TRBJ2-4,ASSQGTGVAKNIQY
TRBV5-1,TRBJ2-5,ASSLGAKYQETQY
TRBV3-1,TRBJ1-2,ASSQVPRQGAGGYT
TRBV20-1,TRBJ1-5,SAREGGQPQH
TRBV12-3/TRBV12-4,TRBJ1-3,ASSLFRTDTIY
TRBV6-2/TRBV6-3,TRBJ1-5,ASSWGQGNSNQPQH
TRBV15,TRBJ2-3,ATIRDLTSTDTQY
TRBV4-3,TRBJ2-6,ASSQDTSNRGYSGANVLT
TRBV9,TRBJ2-1,ASSEGLAYSDEQF